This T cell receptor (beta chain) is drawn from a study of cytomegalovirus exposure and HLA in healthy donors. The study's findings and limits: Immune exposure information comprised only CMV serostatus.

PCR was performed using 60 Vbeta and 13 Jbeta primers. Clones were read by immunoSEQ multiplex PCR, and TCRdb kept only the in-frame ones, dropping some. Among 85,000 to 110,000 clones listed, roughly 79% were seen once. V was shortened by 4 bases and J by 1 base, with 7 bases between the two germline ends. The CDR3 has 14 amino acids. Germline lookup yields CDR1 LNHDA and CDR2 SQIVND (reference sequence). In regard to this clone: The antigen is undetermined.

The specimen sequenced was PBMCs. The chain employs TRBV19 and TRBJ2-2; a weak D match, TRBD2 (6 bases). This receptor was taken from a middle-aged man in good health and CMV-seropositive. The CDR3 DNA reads TGTGCCAGTAGTAAGGGACTGAACACCGGGGAGCTGTTTTTT. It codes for CASSKGLNTGELFF.